The clone carrying this T cell receptor (beta chain) was detected ten times or more. The data stem from a study of T cells in Graves' hyperthyroidism and ophthalmopathy. TCR beta CDR3 regions were amplified from RNA transcripts. RT-PCR in the first round (using the HTBI primer set) targeted the TCR CDR3. MiXCR, run by TCRdb on the multiplex PCR reads, gives a single entry per CDR3 protein. The table has about 400,000 distinct CDR3 sequences, about 16% seen once. V was cut by 4 bases and J by 0 bases, with 15 bases left in between. Germline CDR1 and CDR2: SGHTS and YDEGEE. The CDR3 loop spans 16 amino acids.

The chain uses TRBV5-8 and TRBJ2-3; no firm D call. Source material: blood. The source of this sequence is a woman younger than 45 with Graves' hyperthyroidism. In DNA form, the CDR3 reads TGTGCCAGCAGCCGGCTCCAGAGGCAAAGCACAGATACGCAGTATTTT. It codes for CASSRLQRQSTDTQYF.